Following are 24 T cell receptor beta chains from one sample sequenced in a study of T cell changes during pregnancy in multiple sclerosis. TCRdb keeps only in-frame clones here, not all; method: immunoSEQ multiplex PCR. Of over 65,000 clones detected, about nine tenths appear once; the ten largest clones hold roughly 2.5%. The input for sequencing was peripheral blood, taken in the first trimester of pregnancy. These receptors came from a female donor with multiple sclerosis, enrolled in a pregnancy study.

CDR3 nucleotide sequence: TGTGCCAGCAGTGAAGAAGCGGGGGACACTTTGACAGATACGCAGTATTTT. This translates into CASSEEAGDTLTDTQYF. V is TRBV2 and J is TRBJ2-3, with TRBD2 matching 8 bases. The CDR3 is 17 amino acids. From germline, CDR1 is SNHLY and CDR2 FYNNEI. With V trimmed by 1 base and J by 3 bases, 9 bases remained unmatched. The whole variable domain, remainder taken from reference TRBV2 and TRBJ2-3, is EPEVTQTPSHQVTQMGQEVILRCVPISNHLYFYWYRQILGQKVEFLVSFYNNEISEKSEIFDDQFSVERPDGSNFTLKIRSTKLEDSAMYFCASSEEAGDTLTDTQYFGPGTRLTVL.

V gene TRBV27 combines with J gene TRBJ2-5; 8 bases are shared with TRBD1. Germline CDR1 MNHEY, CDR2 SMNVEV (reference sequence). The CDR3 totals 15 residues. Trimming cost V 3 bases and J 4 bases; bases outside gene matches: 7. CDR3 protein: CASSFGQGTSETQYF. The DNA for the CDR3 is TGTGCCAGCAGTTTTGGACAGGGAACGTCAGAGACCCAGTACTTC.

The chain's CDR3 is CASSSVRQGRGGYTF. Written as DNA, the CDR3 is TGTGCCAGCAGCTCCGTACGACAGGGGAGAGGAGGCTACACCTTC. The chain carries TRBV11-2 and TRBJ1-2, with 8 positions matching TRBD1. Unmatched junction bases numbered 12, after V lost 4 bases and J lost 8 bases. Germline V gene sequence: CDR1 SGHAT, CDR2 FQNNGV. This CDR3 is 15 amino acids long.

V is TRBV5-4 and J is TRBJ2-1, with 11 nucleotides matching TRBD2. From germline, CDR1 is SGHNT and CDR2 YYREEE (reference sequence). This CDR3 has 16 residues. Germline trimming cut 3 bases from V and 5 bases from J; bases unmatched to any gene: 7. The DNA for the CDR3 is TGTGCCAGCAGCTCACCGGGACTAGCGGAAAACAATGAGCAGTTCTTC. Translated: CASSSPGLAENNEQFF.

In its sample, this clone was seen once. V and J are TRBV5-6 and TRBJ1-5; 8 bases align to TRBD1. In germline, CDR1 is SGHDT, CDR2 YYEEEE. The CDR3 has 19 amino acids. V lost 0 bases and J lost 2; bases outside the gene matches: 13. This CDR3 is CASSLGGTGYRSGNQPQHF. CDR3 in DNA: TGTGCCAGCAGCTTGGGCGGGACAGGCTATAGAAGTGGCAATCAGCCCCAGCATTTT.

The chain combines TRBV10-3 with TRBJ2-6; TRBD1 matches at 9 bases. This CDR3 has 16 amino acids. CDR1 ENHRY and CDR2 SYGVKD come from the germline V gene. The V gene end was trimmed by 6 bases and the J gene end by 2 bases; junction bases not matched to a gene: 5. The DNA of the CDR3 is TGTGCCATCAGCCGGGACAGGGTCACTGGGGCCAACGTCCTGACTTTC. Amino acids: CAISRDRVTGANVLTF.

V usage is TRBV5-1 and J usage is TRBJ2-3, with a possible D match to TRBD1 (6 bases). CDR1 is SGHRS and CDR2 is YFSETQ in the germline V gene. The V gene lost 5 bases and the J gene lost 5 bases, with 24 bases spanning the gap. The CDR3 consists of 17 residues. The CDR3 region has the DNA TGCGCCAGCAGGTCAAATTACTTACAGGGATTTGAAGATACGCAGTATTTT. It yields the protein CASRSNYLQGFEDTQYF.

The rearrangement joins TRBV6-5 to TRBJ1-1; 8 positions match TRBD1. The trim removed 6 bases at V and 11 bases at J, leaving 8 bases unmatched. CDR3 size: 12 residues. Per the germline V gene, CDR1 is MNHEY and CDR2 is SVGAGI. The chain's CDR3 is CASRRTGLAAFF. The CDR3 nucleotides read TGTGCCAGCAGGCGGACAGGGCTCGCTGCTTTCTTT.

The chain joins TRBV19 to TRBJ2-3; a weak D match, TRBD2 (6 bases). Germline assignment: CDR1 LNHDA and CDR2 SQIVND (reference sequence). This CDR3 region has 16 residues. Trimming left V 7 bases short and J 2 bases short, with 19 bases between. DNA of the CDR3: TGTGCCAGTACCTCACTGCGGGGCTCTAACACAGATACGCAGTATTTT. This gives the protein CASTSLRGSNTDTQYF.

The chain recombines TRBV19 with TRBJ1-1; 8 bases agree with TRBD1. The CDR3 is 14 amino acids. Per germline, CDR1 LNHDA and CDR2 SQIVND (reference sequence). The ends lost 5 bases at V and 1 base at J; junction bases unmatched: 3. As DNA, the CDR3 is TGTGCCAGTAGTGGGGACAGGCGGAACACTGAAGCTTTCTTT. Translating it yields CASSGDRRNTEAFF.

The CDR3 spells CAWSVTSGRVNEQFF. The CDR3, as DNA: TGTGCCTGGAGTGTGACTAGCGGGAGGGTGAATGAGCAGTTCTTC. This chain joins TRBV30 and TRBJ2-1; TRBD2 aligns across 14 bases. The CDR3 is made up of 15 amino acids. Germline CDR1 and CDR2: GTSNPN and SVGIG (reference sequence). Trimming cost V 0 bases and J 7 bases; bases outside gene matches: 2.

The gene calls are TRBV2 and TRBJ1-5; maybe TRBD1 (5 bases). Trimming left V 2 bases short and J 5 bases short, with 13 bases between. Germline V gene data show CDR1 as SNHLY and CDR2 as FYNNEI. This CDR3 is 15 amino acids long. DNA for the CDR3: TGTGCCAGCAGTGAATTGGGAAGGGGTGATCAGCCCCAGCATTTT. It encodes CASSELGRGDQPQHF.

The V gene is TRBV19, the J gene TRBJ1-1, with 7 bases identical to TRBD1. Germline CDR1 is LNHDA and CDR2 is SQIVND (reference sequence). This CDR3 region has 15 residues. V trimming: 3 bases; J trimming: 3 bases; junction bases outside the gene matches: 7. The CDR3 region is CASSMGGQFYTEAFF. The CDR3 DNA is TGTGCCAGTAGTATGGGGGGACAGTTTTACACTGAAGCTTTCTTT.

This clone came up once. This chain connects TRBV29-1 to TRBJ1-1; the match to TRBD1 covers 7 bases. Germline lookup yields CDR1 SQVTM and CDR2 ANQGSEA. The CDR3 is made up of 14 amino acids. The ends lost 5 bases at V and 4 bases at J; junction bases unmatched: 10. CDR3 bases: TGCAGCGTTCTAGGGGGCAGGGCGGGCACTGAAGCTTTCTTT. This gives the protein CSVLGGRAGTEAFF.

The chain couples TRBV19 to TRBJ1-1; 8 bases agree with TRBD1. The germline V gene encodes CDR1 LNHDA and CDR2 SQIVND (reference sequence). This CDR3 spans 15 amino acids. V gave up 5 bases and J gave up 1 base; unmatched junction bases: 6. The CDR3 sequence: CASSSTGAWNTEAFF. DNA for the CDR3: TGTGCCAGTAGTTCGACAGGGGCCTGGAACACTGAAGCTTTCTTT.

This sequence joins TRBV28 and TRBJ2-5; D is possibly TRBD2 (6 bases). The ends were cut back, 6 bases at V and 7 bases at J, with 18 bases in the middle. The CDR3 sequence is 14 residues long. Per germline, CDR1 MDHEN and CDR2 SYDVKM. The CDR3 sequence: CASSLPGGTVTQYF. Written as DNA, the CDR3 is TGTGCCAGCAGCCTCCCGGGCGGGACGGTGACCCAGTACTTC.

The rearrangement joins TRBV7-9 to TRBJ2-2, with 7 bases lining up with TRBD2. Germline V lookup: CDR1 SEHNR, CDR2 FQNEAQ (reference sequence). CDR3 size: 15 residues. The ends lost 6 bases at V and 6 bases at J; junction bases unmatched: 10. CDR3 sequence reads: CASSLEGGAAGELFF. In DNA form, the CDR3 reads TGTGCCAGCAGTCTTGAGGGAGGGGCGGCCGGGGAGCTGTTTTTT.

This clone was observed once. The chain links TRBV27 to TRBJ1-2; 9 nucleotides match TRBD1. Trimming removed 5 bases from V and 13 bases from J; junction bases left unmatched: 8. In germline, CDR1 is MNHEY, CDR2 SMNVEV (reference sequence). There are 12 residues in the CDR3. The CDR3 reads CASSPLQGAITF. DNA of the CDR3: TGTGCCAGCAGTCCCTTACAGGGGGCAATCACCTTC.

This rearrangement joins TRBV5-1 to TRBJ1-1; D gene unclear. This CDR3 has 14 amino acids. V was shortened by 4 bases and J by 0 bases, with 10 bases between the two germline ends. Per germline, CDR1 SGHRS and CDR2 YFSETQ. DNA of the CDR3: TGCGCCAGCAGCCGAACAACGATGAACACTGAAGCTTTCTTT. Translating gives CASSRTTMNTEAFF. Variable domain in full (rest from reference TRBV5-1 and TRBJ1-1): KAGVTQTPRYLIKTRGQQVTLSCSPISGHRSVSWYQQTPGQGLQFLFEYFSETQRNKGNFPGRFSGRQFSNSRSEMNVSTLELGDSALYLCASSRTTMNTEAFFGQGTRLTVV.

The chain combines TRBV14 with TRBJ2-6; possible D gene TRBD2, 6 bases. Germline V gene sequence: CDR1 SGHDN, CDR2 FVKESK. Trimming took off 0 bases at V and 4 bases at J, with 13 bases between the two ends. The CDR3 totals 17 residues. In DNA, the CDR3 is TGTGCCAGCAGCCAAGATCTGGGAGGCCTGGGGGCCAACGTCCTGACTTTC. The encoded protein is CASSQDLGGLGANVLTF.

The chain has TRBV30 and TRBJ1-1, with no clear D. This CDR3 is 13 amino acids long. V shed 0 bases and J shed 5 bases, with 10 bases lying between them. Germline V gene lookup returns CDR1 GTSNPN and CDR2 SVGIG (reference sequence). The CDR3 region is CAWSVARLTEAFF. The CDR3 bases are TGTGCCTGGAGTGTAGCCAGGCTTACTGAAGCTTTCTTT.

The CDR3 DNA follows: TGTGCCAGCAGTTTAGTCAGGGATCCCCTCCACTTT. Its protein is CASSLVRDPLHF. The chain couples TRBV28 to TRBJ1-6, with D possibly being TRBD1 (5 bases). The germline gives CDR1 MDHEN, CDR2 SYDVKM. Trimming took 2 bases from V and 13 from J, leaving 9 bases between them. The CDR3 loop spans 12 amino acids.

This clone was recorded only once. The genes are TRBV16 and TRBJ1-6, with D perhaps TRBD1 (6 bases). Germline values: CDR1 KGHSY, CDR2 FQNENV. The CDR3 consists of 13 residues. V lost 2 bases to trimming and J lost 7 bases, with 6 bases between them. This CDR3 is CASSQQGNSPLHF. CDR3 nucleotides: TGTGCCAGCAGCCAACAGGGGAATTCACCCCTCCACTTT.

The chain couples TRBV28 to TRBJ1-5; D is undetermined. The V and J ends lost 8 bases and 2 bases respectively, with 16 bases between them. The CDR3 has 15 amino acids. Germline CDR1 MDHEN, CDR2 SYDVKM. The DNA of the CDR3 is TGTGCCAGCTGGCCGGCCGGGTCGGGCAATCAGCCCCAGCATTTT. This translates into CASWPAGSGNQPQHF.